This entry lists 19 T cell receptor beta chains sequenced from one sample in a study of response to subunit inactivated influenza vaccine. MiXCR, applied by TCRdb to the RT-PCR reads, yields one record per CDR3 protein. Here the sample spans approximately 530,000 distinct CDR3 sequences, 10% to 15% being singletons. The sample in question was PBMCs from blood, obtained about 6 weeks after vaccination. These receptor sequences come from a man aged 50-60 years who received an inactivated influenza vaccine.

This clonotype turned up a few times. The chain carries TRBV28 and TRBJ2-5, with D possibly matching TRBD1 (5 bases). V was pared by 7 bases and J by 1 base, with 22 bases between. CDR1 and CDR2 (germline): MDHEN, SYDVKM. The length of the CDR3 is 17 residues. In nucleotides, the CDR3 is TGTGCCAGCACCCCCGCGGCTGGCAGGGCCCCCCAAGAGACCCAGTACTTC. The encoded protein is CASTPAAGRAPQETQYF.

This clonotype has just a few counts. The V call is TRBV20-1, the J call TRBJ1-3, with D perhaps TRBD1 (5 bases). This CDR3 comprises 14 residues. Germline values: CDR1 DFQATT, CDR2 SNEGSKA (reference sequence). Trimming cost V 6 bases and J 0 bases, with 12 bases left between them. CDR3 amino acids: CSASSGSSGNTIYF. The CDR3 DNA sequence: TGCAGTGCCTCTTCAGGGAGCTCTGGAAACACCATATATTTT.

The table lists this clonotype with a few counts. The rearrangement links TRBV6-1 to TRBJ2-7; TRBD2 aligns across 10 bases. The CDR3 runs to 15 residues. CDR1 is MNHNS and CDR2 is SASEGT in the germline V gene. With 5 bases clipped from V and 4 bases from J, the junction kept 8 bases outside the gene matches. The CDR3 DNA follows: TGTGCCAGCAGTCAAACTAGCGGGGTCACATACGAGCAGTACTTC. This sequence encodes CASSQTSGVTYEQYF.

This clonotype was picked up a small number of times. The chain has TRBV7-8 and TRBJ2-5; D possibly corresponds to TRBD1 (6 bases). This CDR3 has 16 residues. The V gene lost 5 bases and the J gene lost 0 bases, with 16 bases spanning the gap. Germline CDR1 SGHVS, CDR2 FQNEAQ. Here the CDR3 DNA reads TGTGCCAGCAGCGACCCGGACAGACTGTACCAAGAGACCCAGTACTTC. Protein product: CASSDPDRLYQETQYF.

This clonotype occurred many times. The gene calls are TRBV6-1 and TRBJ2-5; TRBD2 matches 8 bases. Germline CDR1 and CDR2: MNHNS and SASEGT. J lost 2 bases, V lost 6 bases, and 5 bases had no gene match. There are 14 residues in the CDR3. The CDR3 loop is CASSGGGPQETQYF. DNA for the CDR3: TGTGCCAGCAGCGGGGGGGGACCTCAAGAGACCCAGTACTTC.

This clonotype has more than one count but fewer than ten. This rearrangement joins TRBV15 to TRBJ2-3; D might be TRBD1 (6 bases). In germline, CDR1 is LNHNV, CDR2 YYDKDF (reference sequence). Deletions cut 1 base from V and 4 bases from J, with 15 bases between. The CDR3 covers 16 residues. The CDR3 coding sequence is TGTGCCACCAGCAGAGGAGTGACAGGTAGATCAGATACGCAGTATTTT. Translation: CATSRGVTGRSDTQYF.

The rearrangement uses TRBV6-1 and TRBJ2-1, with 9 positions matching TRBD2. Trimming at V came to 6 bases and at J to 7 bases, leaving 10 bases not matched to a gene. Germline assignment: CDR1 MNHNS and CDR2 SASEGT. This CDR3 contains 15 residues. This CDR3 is CASRIQSGRRNEQFF. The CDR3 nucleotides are TGTGCCAGCAGGATCCAGAGCGGGAGGAGGAATGAGCAGTTCTTC.

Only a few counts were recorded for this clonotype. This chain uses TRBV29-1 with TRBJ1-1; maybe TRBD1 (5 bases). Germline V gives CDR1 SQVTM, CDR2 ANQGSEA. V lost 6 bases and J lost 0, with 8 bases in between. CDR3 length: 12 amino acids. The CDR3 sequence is CSVGTVNTEAFF. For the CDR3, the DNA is TGCAGCGTCGGGACGGTGAACACTGAAGCTTTCTTT.

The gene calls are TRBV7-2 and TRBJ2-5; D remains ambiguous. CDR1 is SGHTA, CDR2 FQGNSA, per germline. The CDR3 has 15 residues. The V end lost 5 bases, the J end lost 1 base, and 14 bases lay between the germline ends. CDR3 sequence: CASSITPGAQETQYF. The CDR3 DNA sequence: TGTGCCAGCAGCATAACCCCAGGAGCCCAAGAGACCCAGTACTTC.

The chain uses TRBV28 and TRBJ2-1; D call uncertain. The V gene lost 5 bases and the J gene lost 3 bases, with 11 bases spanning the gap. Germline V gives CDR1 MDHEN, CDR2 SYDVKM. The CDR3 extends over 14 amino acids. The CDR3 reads CASSPTILYNEQFF. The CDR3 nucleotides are TGTGCCAGCAGTCCCACAATCCTCTACAATGAGCAGTTCTTC.

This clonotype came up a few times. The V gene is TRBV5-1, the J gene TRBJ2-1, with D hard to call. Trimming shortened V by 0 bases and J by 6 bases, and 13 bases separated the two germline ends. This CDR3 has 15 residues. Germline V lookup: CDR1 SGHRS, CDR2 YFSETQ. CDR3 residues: CASSLGLVGTNEQFF. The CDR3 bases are TGCGCCAGCAGCTTGGGGCTAGTGGGTACCAATGAGCAGTTCTTC.

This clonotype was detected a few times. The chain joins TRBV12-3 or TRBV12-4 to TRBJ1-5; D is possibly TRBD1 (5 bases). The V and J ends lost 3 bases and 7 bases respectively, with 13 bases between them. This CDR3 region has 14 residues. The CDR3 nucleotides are TGTGCCAGCAGTTTCAGGGCTCGAGGACAGCCCCAGCATTTT. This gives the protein CASSFRARGQPQHF.

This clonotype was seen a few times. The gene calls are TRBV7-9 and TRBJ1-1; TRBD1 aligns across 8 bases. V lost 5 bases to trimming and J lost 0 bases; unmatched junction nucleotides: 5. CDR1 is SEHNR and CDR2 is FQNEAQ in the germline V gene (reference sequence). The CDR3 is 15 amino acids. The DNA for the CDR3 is TGTGCCAGCAGCGGACGACAGGGGCTGAACACTGAAGCTTTCTTT. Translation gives CASSGRQGLNTEAFF.

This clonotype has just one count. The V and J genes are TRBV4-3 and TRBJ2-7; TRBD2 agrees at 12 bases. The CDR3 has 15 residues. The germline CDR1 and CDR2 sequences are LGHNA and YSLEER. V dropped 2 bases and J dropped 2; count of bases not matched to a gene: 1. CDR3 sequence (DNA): TGCGCCAGCAGCCAATCTAGCGGGAGGGCCTACGAGCAGTACTTC. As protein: CASSQSSGRAYEQYF.

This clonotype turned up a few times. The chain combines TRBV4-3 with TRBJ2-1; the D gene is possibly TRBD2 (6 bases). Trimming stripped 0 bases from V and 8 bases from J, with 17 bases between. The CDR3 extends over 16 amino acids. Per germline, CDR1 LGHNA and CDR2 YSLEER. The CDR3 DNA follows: TGCGCCAGCAGCCAAGATGGGGCAGGAGGGTGGGATGAGCAGTTCTTC. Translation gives CASSQDGAGGWDEQFF.

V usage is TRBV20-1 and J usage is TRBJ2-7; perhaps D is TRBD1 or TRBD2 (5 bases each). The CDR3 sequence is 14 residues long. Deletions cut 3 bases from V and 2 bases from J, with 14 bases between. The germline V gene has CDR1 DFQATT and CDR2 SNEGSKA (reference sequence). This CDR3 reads CSASVGVDPYEQYF. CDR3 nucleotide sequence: TGCAGTGCTAGCGTGGGGGTGGATCCCTACGAGCAGTACTTC.

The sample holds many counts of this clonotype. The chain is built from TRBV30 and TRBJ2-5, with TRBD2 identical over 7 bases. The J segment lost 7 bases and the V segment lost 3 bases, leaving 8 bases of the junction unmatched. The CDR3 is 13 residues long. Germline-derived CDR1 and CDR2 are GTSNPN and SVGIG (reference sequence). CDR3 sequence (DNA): TGTGCCTGGAGATTGGGCGGGGGAGGGACCCAGTACTTC. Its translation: CAWRLGGGGTQYF.

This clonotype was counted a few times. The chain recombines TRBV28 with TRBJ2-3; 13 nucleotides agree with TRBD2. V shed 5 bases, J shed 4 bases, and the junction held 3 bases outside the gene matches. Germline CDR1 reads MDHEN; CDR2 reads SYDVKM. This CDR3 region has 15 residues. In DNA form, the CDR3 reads TGTGCCAGCAGTAGGACTAGCGGGAGTGCAGATACGCAGTATTTT. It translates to CASSRTSGSADTQYF.

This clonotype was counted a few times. This chain's CDR3 is CASSLMGISNQPQHF. DNA of the CDR3: TGTGCCAGCAGTTTAATGGGGATCAGCAATCAGCCCCAGCATTTT. The J gene is TRBJ1-5, the V gene TRBV12-3 or TRBV12-4; D gene uncertain. This CDR3 spans 15 amino acids. V was clipped by 2 bases and J by 1 base, with 9 bases between them.